Below, one TCR beta chain is given with its context. The antigen is not known. J lost 0 bases, V lost 5 bases, and 10 bases had no gene match. The CDR3 extends over 15 amino acids. CDR1 SQVTM and CDR2 ANQGSEA come from the germline V gene. Clones were read by immunoSEQ multiplex PCR, and TCRdb kept only the in-frame ones, dropping some. The repertoire includes tens of thousands of clones, approximately 90% of them detected once, and about 0.34% sits in the top ten. The sample originates from a study of graft-versus-host responses after intestinal transplantation. The genes are TRBV29-1 and TRBJ2-7; 7 bases align to TRBD2. The sample consisted of unstimulated CD4+ T cells sorted from spleen or lymph node cells, taken before transplant. The sequence was obtained from a human donor who was the organ donor for an intestinal transplant. DNA of the CDR3: TGCAGCGTTCAGGGAGGGGTTCGGAGCTCCTACGAGCAGTACTTC. Its translation: CSVQGGVRSSYEQYF.